Following are 8 T cell receptor beta chains from one sample sequenced in a study of post-analysis software for immune sequencing data. Overall study findings and caveats: The five TRBV segments detected at higher frequency in patients than in controls included TRBV5-6, TRBV5-1 and TRBV20-1.

Unique-molecular-identifier-tagged TCR beta cDNA libraries were used. TCRdb re-called the PCR reads through MiXCR, storing one row per CDR3 protein. Of about 400,000 distinct CDR3 sequences in the sample, about a third were seen once. These receptors are not linked to any known antigen. Sequencing was performed on blood. These receptors were obtained from a girl between 10 and 17 years old with multiple sclerosis.

V gene TRBV7-2 combines with J gene TRBJ1-1; D may be TRBD1 (5 bases). This CDR3 region has 13 residues. Germline loops: CDR1 SGHTA, CDR2 FQGNSA. Trimming removed 6 bases at V and 0 bases at J, with 8 bases between. The CDR3 DNA reads TGTGCCAGCAGAAGGGGTATGAACACTGAAGCTTTCTTT. Encoded protein: CASRRGMNTEAFF. Full variable domain (remainder filled in from reference TRBV7-2 and TRBJ1-1): GAGVSQSPSNKVTEKGKDVELRCDPISGHTALYWYRQSLGQGLEFLIYFQGNSAPDKSGLPSDRFSAERTGGSVSTLTIQRTQQEDSAVYLCASRRGMNTEAFFGQGTRLTVV.

Points on this clonotype: A read error may account for a junction end that differs from germline. This rearrangement joins TRBV27 to TRBJ2-1; D not certain. This CDR3 contains 15 residues. Germline V lookup: CDR1 MNHEY, CDR2 SMNVEV (reference sequence). The CDR3 nucleotides read TGTGCCAGCAGTTTCCGCCCCGTTAATTACAATGAGCAGCTCTTC. Translation: CASSFRPVNYNEQLF.

This chain's CDR3 is CASGGLNQPQHF. CDR3 sequence (DNA): TGTGCCAGCGGCGGTCTCAATCAGCCCCAGCATTTT. V is TRBV7-9 and J is TRBJ1-5, with D hard to call. The CDR3 has 12 amino acids. Germline loops: CDR1 SEHNR, CDR2 FQNEAQ (reference sequence). V was pared by 8 bases and J by 3 bases, with 8 bases between.

This clonotype was counted between two and nine times. The chain recombines TRBV3-1 with TRBJ2-5; TRBD2 agrees at 9 bases. The DNA end is more similar to TRBJ2-7, so the J call may be wrong. The CDR3 has 16 residues. The germline CDR1 and CDR2 sequences are LGHDT and YNNKEL (reference sequence). The CDR3, as DNA: TGTGCCAGCAGCTCCCCACCTGCGGGGGGGCTATACGAGCAGTACTTC. Protein product: CASSSPPAGGLYEQYF.

The chain links TRBV6-5 to TRBJ1-2, with D tentatively TRBD1 (5 bases). The germline CDR1 and CDR2 sequences are MNHEY and SVGAGI. This CDR3 has 17 amino acids. V lost 6 bases and J 4 bases, leaving 24 bases between the germline ends. The CDR3 loop is CASSGGAGLRDFYGYTF. The CDR3 DNA reads TGTGCCAGCAGCGGAGGGGCAGGCCTAAGGGACTTCTATGGCTACACCTTC.

This chain connects TRBV29-1 to TRBJ2-7; D is possibly TRBD1 (6 bases). Between the trimmed V and J ends, which lost 3 bases and 5 bases, there was a span of 11 bases. The length of the CDR3 is 12 residues. CDR1 is SQVTM and CDR2 is ANQGSEA in the germline V gene. The DNA of the CDR3 is TGCAGCGTTGAGTGGCAGGGGAACGAGCAGTACTTC. This translates into CSVEWQGNEQYF.

The rearrangement joins TRBV28 to TRBJ2-2; either TRBD1 or TRBD2 may supply D (6 bases each). This CDR3 spans 15 amino acids. The V end was cut by 2 bases, the J end by 6 bases, with 13 bases between. The germline V gene has CDR1 MDHEN and CDR2 SYDVKM. The CDR3 DNA sequence: TGTGCCAGCAGTTTACCGGGGGCCGATCCCGGGGAGCTGTTTTTT. This gives the protein CASSLPGADPGELFF.

CDR3 nucleotides: TGTGCCAGCAGCACCAACCCGGTGGGGGGATACGAGCAGTACTTC. It yields the protein CASSTNPVGGYEQYF. The chain couples TRBV7-2 to TRBJ2-7; maybe TRBD2 (6 bases). V shed 5 bases and J shed 4 bases, with 18 bases lying between them. This CDR3 region has 15 residues. CDR1 SGHTA and CDR2 FQGNSA come from the germline V gene.